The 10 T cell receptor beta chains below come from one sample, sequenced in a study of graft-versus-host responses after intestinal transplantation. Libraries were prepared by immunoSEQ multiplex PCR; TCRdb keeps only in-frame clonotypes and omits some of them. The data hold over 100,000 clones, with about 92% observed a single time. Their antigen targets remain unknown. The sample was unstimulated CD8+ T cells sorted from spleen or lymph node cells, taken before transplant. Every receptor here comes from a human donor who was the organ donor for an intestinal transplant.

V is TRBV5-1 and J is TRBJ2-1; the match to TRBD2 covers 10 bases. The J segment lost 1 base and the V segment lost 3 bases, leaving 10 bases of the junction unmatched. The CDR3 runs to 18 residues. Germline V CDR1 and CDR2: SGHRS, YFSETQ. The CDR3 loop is CASSSRALAGQSYNEQFF. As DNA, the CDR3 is TGCGCCAGCAGCTCGAGAGCACTAGCGGGGCAATCCTACAATGAGCAGTTCTTC.

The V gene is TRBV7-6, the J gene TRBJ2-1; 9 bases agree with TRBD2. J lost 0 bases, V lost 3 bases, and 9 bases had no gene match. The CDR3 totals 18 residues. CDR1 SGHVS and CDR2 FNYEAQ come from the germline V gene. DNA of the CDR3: TGTGCCAGCAGCTTCCGGCGGGAGGGCCCGAGCTCCTACAATGAGCAGTTCTTC. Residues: CASSFRREGPSSYNEQFF.

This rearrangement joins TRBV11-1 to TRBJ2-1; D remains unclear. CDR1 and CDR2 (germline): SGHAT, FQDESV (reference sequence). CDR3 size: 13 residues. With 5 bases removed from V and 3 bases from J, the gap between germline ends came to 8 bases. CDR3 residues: CASSSMYYNEQFF. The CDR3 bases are TGTGCCAGCAGCAGTATGTACTACAATGAGCAGTTCTTC.

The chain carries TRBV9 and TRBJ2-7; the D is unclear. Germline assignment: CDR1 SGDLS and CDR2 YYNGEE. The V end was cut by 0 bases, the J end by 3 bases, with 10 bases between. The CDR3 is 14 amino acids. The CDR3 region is CASSVEMQDYEQYF. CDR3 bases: TGTGCCAGCAGCGTAGAAATGCAGGACTACGAGCAGTACTTC.

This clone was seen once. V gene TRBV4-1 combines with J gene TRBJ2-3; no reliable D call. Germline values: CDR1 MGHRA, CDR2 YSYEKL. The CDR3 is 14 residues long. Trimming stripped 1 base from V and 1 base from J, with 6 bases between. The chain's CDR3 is CASSQGTGTDTQYF. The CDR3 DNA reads TGCGCCAGCAGCCAAGGCACTGGCACAGATACGCAGTATTTT.

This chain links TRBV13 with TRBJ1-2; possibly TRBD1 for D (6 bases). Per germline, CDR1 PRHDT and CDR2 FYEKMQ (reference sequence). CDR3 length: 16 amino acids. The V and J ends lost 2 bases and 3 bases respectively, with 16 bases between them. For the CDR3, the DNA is TGTGCCAGCAGCTTATCGGCAGGGGAGGCTGACTATGGCTACACCTTC. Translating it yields CASSLSAGEADYGYTF. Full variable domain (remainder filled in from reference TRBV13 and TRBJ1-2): AAGVIQSPRHLIKEKRETATLKCYPIPRHDTVYWYQQGPGQDPQFLISFYEKMQSDKGSIPDRFSAQQFSDYHSELNMSSLELGDSALYFCASSLSAGEADYGYTFGSGTRLTVV.

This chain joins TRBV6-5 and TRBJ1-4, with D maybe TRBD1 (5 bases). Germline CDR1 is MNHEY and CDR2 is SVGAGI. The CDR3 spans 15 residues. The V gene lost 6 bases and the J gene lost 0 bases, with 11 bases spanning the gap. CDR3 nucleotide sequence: TGTGCCAGCAGCCACAGGTCTGCAACTAATGAAAAACTGTTTTTT. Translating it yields CASSHRSATNEKLFF.

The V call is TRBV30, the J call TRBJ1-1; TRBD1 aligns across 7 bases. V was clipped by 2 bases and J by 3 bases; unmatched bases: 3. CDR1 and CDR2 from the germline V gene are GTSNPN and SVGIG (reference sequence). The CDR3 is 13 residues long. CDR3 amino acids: CAWSRTGDTEAFF. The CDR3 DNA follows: TGTGCCTGGAGTCGAACAGGGGACACTGAAGCTTTCTTT.

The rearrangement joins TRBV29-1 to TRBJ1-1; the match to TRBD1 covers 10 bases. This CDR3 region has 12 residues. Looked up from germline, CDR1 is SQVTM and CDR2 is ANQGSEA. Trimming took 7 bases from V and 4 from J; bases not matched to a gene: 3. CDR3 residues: CSADRGSTEAFF. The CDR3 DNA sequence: TGCAGCGCGGACAGGGGGAGCACTGAAGCTTTCTTT. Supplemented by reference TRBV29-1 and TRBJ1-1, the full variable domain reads SAVISQKPSRDICQRGTSLTIQCQVDSQVTMMFWYRQQPGQSLTLIATANQGSEATYESGFVIDKFPISRPNLTFSTLTVSNMSPEDSSIYLCSADRGSTEAFFGQGTRLTVV.

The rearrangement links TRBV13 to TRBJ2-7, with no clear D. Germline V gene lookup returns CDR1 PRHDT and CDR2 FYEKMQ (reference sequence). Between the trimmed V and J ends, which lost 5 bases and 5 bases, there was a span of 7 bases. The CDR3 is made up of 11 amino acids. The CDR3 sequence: CASSAANEQYF. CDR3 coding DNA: TGTGCCAGCAGCGCGGCCAACGAGCAGTACTTC.